The 27 T cell receptor beta chains in this list originate from one sample, sequenced in a study of PD-1 blockade in classical Hodgkin lymphoma. Produced via immunoSEQ multiplex PCR; TCRdb's table is partial and in-frame only. Of 43,000 or so clones in the sample, approximately 78% were seen once. Time point given: cycle 4 day 1 (C4D1), after more than 5 weeks of nivolumab. Relapse was seen in all patients after autologous stem cell transplantation, and brentuximab vedotin exposure was variable. This sample comprised peripheral blood mononuclear cells (PBMCs), obtained before the fourth cycle of nivolumab. The receptors were sampled from a human donor with classical Hodgkin lymphoma.

The rearrangement uses TRBV19 and TRBJ1-1; D unresolved. The CDR3 totals 13 residues. V lost 7 bases and J 6 bases, leaving 15 bases between the germline ends. CDR1 LNHDA and CDR2 SQIVND come from the germline V gene (reference sequence). The CDR3 protein is CASTPLGVPEAFF. DNA of the CDR3: TGTGCCAGTACCCCGTTGGGCGTACCTGAAGCTTTCTTT. The whole variable domain, remainder taken from reference TRBV19 and TRBJ1-1, is DGGITQSPKYLFRKEGQNVTLSCEQNLNHDAMYWYRQDPGQGLRLIYYSQIVNDFQKGDIAEGYSVSREKKESFPLTVTSAQKNPTAFYLCASTPLGVPEAFFGQGTRLTVV.

The chain joins TRBV5-6 to TRBJ1-6, with unresolved D. V lost 3 bases to trimming and J lost 6 bases, with 16 bases between them. The V gene's germline CDR1 is SGHDT and CDR2 YYEEEE. CDR3 length: 16 amino acids. The CDR3 is CASSSAGKWANSPLHF. The CDR3 DNA is TGTGCCAGCAGCTCTGCGGGCAAATGGGCTAATTCACCCCTCCACTTT.

The chain uses TRBV7-9 and TRBJ2-3; tentatively, D is TRBD2 (5 bases). Germline loops: CDR1 SEHNR, CDR2 FQNEAQ (reference sequence). CDR3 length: 18 residues. V was pared by 7 bases and J by 3 bases, with 26 bases between. Written as DNA, the CDR3 is TGTGCCAGCACTGTTGGTCTAGCTAGCAATCTGCAGACAGATACGCAGTATTTT. This codes for CASTVGLASNLQTDTQYF. The entire variable domain, with the rest obtained from reference TRBV7-9 and TRBJ2-3, is as follows: DTGVSQNPRHKITKRGQNVTFRCDPISEHNRLYWYRQTLGQGPEFLTYFQNEAQLEKSRLLSDRFSAERPKGSFSTLEIQRTEQGDSAMYLCASTVGLASNLQTDTQYFGPGTRLTVL.

The chain uses TRBV28 and TRBJ2-7; D is ambiguous. Trimming left V 2 bases short and J 0 bases short, with 5 bases between. Germline CDR1 and CDR2: MDHEN and SYDVKM. The CDR3 has 13 residues. The CDR3 coding sequence is TGTGCCAGCAGTTTAGGGTCCTCCTACGAGCAGTACTTC. Translating gives CASSLGSSYEQYF.

The chain couples TRBV27 to TRBJ1-4, with TRBD1 identical over 9 bases. The CDR3 length is 15 residues. CDR1 is MNHEY and CDR2 is SMNVEV in the germline V gene (reference sequence). V lost 7 bases to trimming and J lost 5 bases; unmatched junction nucleotides: 8. The CDR3 region is CASTPGDRENEKLFF. The DNA for the CDR3 is TGTGCCAGCACCCCAGGGGACAGGGAGAATGAAAAACTGTTTTTT.

The chain recombines TRBV27 with TRBJ1-5; D is perhaps TRBD1 (6 bases). The CDR3 spans 15 residues. Trimming cost V 6 bases and J 4 bases, with 16 bases left between them. CDR1 MNHEY and CDR2 SMNVEV come from the germline V gene (reference sequence). The CDR3 nucleotides read TGTGCCAGCAGACAACAGGGAGGGGAAAATCAGCCCCAGCATTTT. It translates to CASRQQGGENQPQHF.

The genes are TRBV18 and TRBJ1-1, with D unresolved. This CDR3 spans 14 amino acids. CDR1 and CDR2 (germline): KGHSH, LQKENI. V was clipped by 3 bases and J by 7 bases, with 15 bases between them. As DNA, the CDR3 is TGTGCCAGCTCACCTTCCCAGGTTGGCTTTGAAGCTTTCTTT. It yields the protein CASSPSQVGFEAFF.

The V gene is TRBV5-4, the J gene TRBJ2-2; the match to TRBD1 covers 9 bases. Germline values: CDR1 SGHNT, CDR2 YYREEE (reference sequence). There are 17 residues in the CDR3. With V trimmed by 4 bases and J by 5 bases, 12 bases remained unmatched. The CDR3 DNA reads TGTGCCAGCAGCCACAGGGGACAGGGAATCGGGACCGGGGAGCTGTTTTTT. This sequence encodes CASSHRGQGIGTGELFF.

The chain combines TRBV18 with TRBJ1-2; 7 bases line up with TRBD1. The V segment lost 3 bases and the J segment 6 bases; nucleotides outside the gene matches: 4. The CDR3 is 13 residues long. Germline V gene sequence: CDR1 KGHSH, CDR2 LQKENI. The CDR3 nucleotides read TGTGCCAGCTCACCTAGGGACAGCGATGGCTACACCTTC. Its translation is CASSPRDSDGYTF.

The genes are TRBV7-2 and TRBJ1-1; 7 nucleotides match TRBD1. The CDR3 sequence is 14 residues long. Unmatched junction bases numbered 14, after V lost 5 bases and J lost 11 bases. Per the germline V gene, CDR1 is SGHTA and CDR2 is FQGNSA. CDR3 protein: CASSTDSTGRRAFF. In DNA form, the CDR3 reads TGTGCCAGCAGCACAGACTCGACAGGGAGACGCGCTTTCTTT.

This chain uses TRBV19 with TRBJ2-5, with TRBD2 matching 15 bases. Trimming removed 5 bases from V and 0 bases from J; junction bases left unmatched: 4. This CDR3 is built from 17 residues. From germline, CDR1 is LNHDA and CDR2 SQIVND (reference sequence). CDR3 protein: CASSGLAGGLYQETQYF. As DNA, the CDR3 is TGTGCCAGTAGTGGACTAGCGGGGGGGCTGTACCAAGAGACCCAGTACTTC.

The chain recombines TRBV19 with TRBJ1-1, with 7 bases aligning to TRBD1. This CDR3 spans 15 amino acids. Germline lookup yields CDR1 LNHDA and CDR2 SQIVND (reference sequence). V lost 5 bases to trimming and J lost 1 base; unmatched junction nucleotides: 7. CDR3 in amino acids: CASSPPGQWNTEAFF. The CDR3 DNA reads TGTGCCAGTAGTCCGCCGGGACAGTGGAACACTGAAGCTTTCTTT.

The CDR3 protein is CASSLWGVQPQHF. The CDR3 DNA reads as TGTGCCAGCAGCTTATGGGGAGTTCAGCCCCAGCATTTT. The rearrangement links TRBV7-2 to TRBJ1-5; D ambiguous. The CDR3 runs 13 residues. Trimming shortened V by 2 bases and J by 6 bases, and 8 bases separated the two germline ends. Germline-derived CDR1 and CDR2 are SGHTA and FQGNSA.

V is TRBV6-1 and J is TRBJ1-5; the match to TRBD1 covers 7 bases. Germline CDR1 is MNHNS and CDR2 is SASEGT. The CDR3 length is 15 residues. The junction had 10 bases not matched to a gene; V was cut back by 7 bases and J by 4 bases. Written as DNA, the CDR3 is TGTGCCAGCACCCGGGACAGCCAAATGAATCAGCCCCAGCATTTT. This translates into CASTRDSQMNQPQHF.

V is TRBV6-1 and J is TRBJ1-1; no definite D call. Germline values: CDR1 MNHNS, CDR2 SASEGT. The CDR3 has 13 amino acids. The V gene lost 3 bases and the J gene lost 11 bases, with 16 bases spanning the gap. The CDR3 here is CASSDPGQPVAFF. The CDR3 nucleotides read TGTGCCAGCAGTGATCCGGGCCAACCTGTGGCTTTCTTT.

This clone was seen only a few times. CDR3 sequence: CASAWGHTDSPLHF. The CDR3, as DNA: TGTGCCAGCGCTTGGGGACACACGGATTCACCCCTCCACTTT. This chain joins TRBV27 and TRBJ1-6; the D gene is possibly TRBD1 (6 bases). V was shortened by 8 bases and J by 8 bases, with 16 bases between the two germline ends. CDR3 length: 14 amino acids. From germline, CDR1 is MNHEY and CDR2 SMNVEV (reference sequence).

The J gene is TRBJ1-4, the V gene TRBV5-1; D remains ambiguous. The germline V and J ends were trimmed by 0 bases and 0 bases, with 9 bases remaining between them. The CDR3 contains 16 residues. The germline V gene encodes CDR1 SGHRS and CDR2 YFSETQ. The CDR3 is CASSLGHSATNEKLFF. The CDR3 DNA is TGCGCCAGCAGCTTGGGGCATTCTGCAACTAATGAAAAACTGTTTTTT.

The chain employs TRBV15 and TRBJ2-5, with a tentative D call TRBD2 (7 bases). This CDR3 has 16 residues. V lost 1 base and J 0 bases, leaving 12 bases between the germline ends. Germline V gene lookup returns CDR1 LNHNV and CDR2 YYDKDF (reference sequence). CDR3 sequence (DNA): TGTGCCACCAGCAGAGCTGGGGGGGCCAACCAAGAGACCCAGTACTTC. Translation: CATSRAGGANQETQYF.

V gene TRBV18 combines with J gene TRBJ2-2; 9 nucleotides align to TRBD1. The trim removed 3 bases at V and 3 bases at J, leaving 2 bases unmatched. This CDR3 is 15 amino acids long. CDR1 and CDR2 from the germline V gene are KGHSH and LQKENI. CDR3 protein: CASSPGTGYTGELFF. CDR3 nucleotides: TGTGCCAGCTCACCCGGGACAGGGTACACCGGGGAGCTGTTTTTT.

The rearrangement links TRBV5-1 to TRBJ2-5; TRBD1 agrees at 9 bases. The CDR3 spans 15 residues. V dropped 4 bases and J dropped 5; count of bases not matched to a gene: 9. Looked up from germline, CDR1 is SGHRS and CDR2 is YFSETQ. The CDR3 bases are TGCGCCAGCAGCGTAGTACCCGGGACAGGGGAGACCCAGTACTTC. Translation gives CASSVVPGTGETQYF.

The chain combines TRBV18 with TRBJ1-6, with D unclear. This CDR3 region has 16 residues. Germline-derived CDR1 and CDR2 are KGHSH and LQKENI. Trimming cost V 0 bases and J 0 bases, with 6 bases left between them. CDR3 protein: CASSPPSSSYNSPLHF. Here the CDR3 DNA reads TGTGCCAGCTCACCACCGTCAAGCTCCTATAATTCACCCCTCCACTTT.

This rearrangement joins TRBV9 to TRBJ2-1, with D unresolved. Between the trimmed V and J ends, which lost 0 bases and 0 bases, there was a span of 10 bases. Germline V gene lookup returns CDR1 SGDLS and CDR2 YYNGEE. The CDR3 length is 16 residues. The CDR3 DNA is TGTGCCAGCAGCGTAGTGGGCAGAAGCTCCTACAATGAGCAGTTCTTC. Protein sequence: CASSVVGRSSYNEQFF. The complete variable domain, with remaining parts taken from reference TRBV9 and TRBJ2-1, reads DSGVTQTPKHLITATGQRVTLRCSPRSGDLSVYWYQQSLDQGLQFLIQYYNGEERAKGNILERFSAQQFPDLHSELNLSSLELGDSALYFCASSVVGRSSYNEQFFGPGTRLTVL.

This clone showed up just a few times. This chain connects TRBV7-9 to TRBJ1-6, with 10 bases that match TRBD1. CDR1 and CDR2 from the germline V gene are SEHNR and FQNEAQ (reference sequence). This CDR3 region has 14 residues. Germline trimming cut 5 bases from V and 9 bases from J; bases unmatched to any gene: 4. CDR3 loop: CASSQGQGFSPLHF. In nucleotides, the CDR3 is TGTGCCAGCAGCCAGGGACAGGGGTTTTCACCCCTCCACTTT.

The chain has TRBV28 and TRBJ1-2; 8 bases fit TRBD1. CDR1 is MDHEN, CDR2 SYDVKM, per germline. V lost 4 bases to trimming and J lost 7 bases; unmatched junction nucleotides: 11. This CDR3 is 15 amino acids long. CDR3 in DNA: TGTGCCAGCAGTTCCCCGGGACAGGTAGCGGGTGGCTACACCTTC. Its translation: CASSSPGQVAGGYTF.

The chain is built from TRBV4-1 and TRBJ1-2, with D uncertain. The CDR3 covers 13 residues. V shed 0 bases and J shed 5 bases, with 7 bases lying between them. The germline CDR1 and CDR2 sequences are MGHRA and YSYEKL. The CDR3 is CASSQDGEYGYTF. The CDR3 coding sequence is TGCGCCAGCAGCCAAGACGGGGAGTATGGCTACACCTTC.

The chain is built from TRBV18 and TRBJ2-5; no firm D call. The CDR3 runs to 15 residues. Germline V gene data show CDR1 as KGHSH and CDR2 as LQKENI. Trimming left V 0 bases short and J 2 bases short, with 10 bases between. The CDR3 region is CASSPPNREQETQYF. The CDR3 DNA sequence: TGTGCCAGCTCACCACCAAACAGAGAACAAGAGACCCAGTACTTC.

This chain uses TRBV7-2 with TRBJ1-5, with D possibly being TRBD1 (5 bases). Germline V CDR1 and CDR2: SGHTA, FQGNSA. CDR3 length: 14 residues. The germline V and J ends were trimmed by 1 base and 7 bases, with 11 bases remaining between them. The CDR3 here is CASSLVTVGQPQHF. The CDR3 DNA sequence: TGTGCCAGCAGCTTAGTGACAGTCGGACAGCCCCAGCATTTT.